This TCR beta chain is drawn from a study of blood T cell repertoires in COVID-19 (dated by TCRdb to between 2020 and 2021). Background on the whole study: Collaborator samples came from the United States, Italy and Spain and covered acute and convalescent phases of COVID-19. Deeply sampled blood TCRbeta repertoires from subjects exposed to, actively infected with, or recovered from COVID-19 were included in the dataset. The samples were drawn from the first 160 participants of the ongoing ImmuneRACE study and from 1,200 or so subjects provided by 6 global collaborators. Where available, HLA class I and class II types were taken from metadata supplied by the sample provider and were not determined by assay-based typing. The material from the prospective study consisted of cDNA or gDNA derived from T cells, B-cell-depleted T cells, or PBMCs. A de-identified subject ID, COVID-19 status, age in years and sex were almost always included in the sample metadata. The repertoires were released in a freely available public database meant as a resource for research on the immune response to SARS-CoV-2.

What the study reported, not specific to this receptor: How much clinical and demographic metadata was included differed by source and by participant, and the metadata was provided uncurated.

Whole blood was collected in K2EDTA tubes by collaborating institutions according to the institutions' own protocols. For TCRbeta analysis, collaborator samples were shipped as frozen whole blood, as isolated PBMCs, or as DNA extracted from either sample type. The immunoSEQ Assay, a bias-controlled multiplex PCR, was used to amplify TCRbeta CDR3 regions from genomic DNA. From the authors' description of their analysis: The number of nucleated cells in each sample was estimated by amplification of reference gene primers within the assay. To quantify the absolute abundance of each unique TCRbeta CDR3 rearrangement, sequence reads were collapsed and filtered. For each sample, productive Simpson clonality was calculated as the square root of Simpson's diversity index over productive rearrangements. In its TCRdb copy, this immuneACCESS table keeps in-frame sequences only and misses some clones. Where compared with another copy, unresolved V genes explain less than half of these, and the others have no known cause. Clone size and the V and J calls come from that table; the DNA yielded D and trimming. Here the sample has over 40,000 clones; approximately 82% occur a single time. The ten most abundant clones make up 11% to 15% of the sample.

CDR3 length: 14 amino acids, cysteine to phenylalanine. Just the 42-base CDR3 DNA is kept, in frame starting at base 1. Trimming accounts for 1 base at V and 5 bases at J, while the number of junction bases matched to no gene is 5. CDR1 and CDR2, per the germline V gene, are SGHDT and YYEEEE. Regarding this clone: No cognate antigen has been identified for it. There are no base qualities to consult, and no much larger clone falls within one base.

Here the chain combines TRBV5-6 and TRBJ1-2, and 7 bases in between align with TRBD1. The TCR was taken from a human donor in a cohort sampled during active COVID-19. Sequencing used peripheral blood. The nucleotide sequence reads TGTGCCAGCAGCTTGTCTGGGACAGTATATGGCTACACCTTC. Its translation reads: CASSLSGTVYGYTF.